The T cell receptor beta chain described here comes from a study of brain T cells in children with intractable seizures. Only cases whose brain tissue showed the highest T cell transcript signatures were sequenced. Pre-surgery treatment included at least one anti-epileptic drug. The data were produced by immunoSEQ multiplex PCR, yet TCRdb's version contains in-frame clones alone and is incomplete. The sample includes 60,000 to 85,000 clones, about 93% of them seen just once. Findings of the study overall: Absence of clones before surgery may stem from lower sequencing depth. HCMV serostatus was not known, and viral specificity came from CDR3 similarity only.

This clone appeared a single time. The antigen is not known. Per the germline V gene, CDR1 is SGHNT and CDR2 is YENEEA. Trimming shortened V by 8 bases and J by 3 bases, and 2 bases separated the two germline ends. The CDR3 has 11 residues. This material consisted of peripheral blood, taken at surgery. This rearrangement joins TRBV11-3 to TRBJ2-6; no firm D call. The source is a boy less than two years old with tuberous sclerosis and intractable seizures. This CDR3 reads CASLGANVLTF. In DNA, the CDR3 is TGTGCCAGCCTTGGGGCCAACGTCCTGACTTTC. Looking up the rest from reference TRBV11-3 and TRBJ2-6 gives the full variable domain: EAGVVQSPRYKIIEKKQPVAFWCNPISGHNTLYWYLQNLGQGPELLIRYENEEAVDDSQLPKDRFSAERLKGVDSTLKIQPAELGDSAVYLCASLGANVLTFGAGSRLTVL.